Below are 20 T cell receptor beta chains sequenced from a single sample in a study of blood T cell repertoires in COVID-19 (dated by TCRdb to about 2020). Libraries came from the immunoSEQ multiplex PCR assay. Held by TCRdb, this immuneACCESS table contains in-frame sequences only and omits some clones. Under half of the omission traces to an unresolved V gene where checked; the cause of the rest is unknown. This sample is represented by over 140,000 clones; over 75% of them were singletons. In total, the top ten clones hold around 2.9% of the sample. Sequencing input: PBMCs or T cells enriched from blood (not recorded which). The receptors derive from a woman aged 45-60 years who had recovered from COVID-19.

The V and J genes are TRBV7-8 and TRBJ2-1; 10 bases match TRBD2. Germline CDR1 and CDR2: SGHVS and FQNEAQ. The CDR3 runs to 14 residues. J was trimmed by 9 bases and V by 5 bases; bases with no gene match: 7. The CDR3 bases are TGTGCCAGCAGCCCGGGACTAGCGCGCGGTGAGCAGTTCTTC. It specifies CASSPGLARGEQFF.

V usage is TRBV3-1 (or the pseudogene TRBV3-2) and J usage is TRBJ1-5, with TRBD1 matching over 9 bases. Germline-derived CDR1 and CDR2 are LGHDT and YNNKEL (reference sequence). This CDR3 has 18 amino acids. V was clipped by 0 bases and J by 6 bases; unmatched bases: 12. This chain's CDR3 is CASSQDGQGLIGGQPQHF. DNA for the CDR3: TGTGCCAGCAGCCAAGACGGACAGGGGTTAATCGGGGGTCAGCCCCAGCATTTT.

The chain couples TRBV2 to TRBJ2-3; 10 bases map to TRBD2. There are 17 residues in the CDR3. CDR1 SNHLY and CDR2 FYNNEI come from the germline V gene. After removal of 2 bases from V and 2 bases from J, the junction contained 7 bases not matched to a gene. The CDR3 sequence is CASSESPSGGFTDTQYF. CDR3 in DNA: TGTGCCAGCAGTGAATCCCCTAGCGGGGGCTTCACAGATACGCAGTATTTT. The whole variable domain, remainder taken from reference TRBV2 and TRBJ2-3, is EPEVTQTPSHQVTQMGQEVILRCVPISNHLYFYWYRQILGQKVEFLVSFYNNEISEKSEIFDDQFSVERPDGSNFTLKIRSTKLEDSAMYFCASSESPSGGFTDTQYFGPGTRLTVL.

This chain uses TRBV29-1 with TRBJ1-3; weak D call: TRBD1 (5 bases). The V end lost 0 bases, the J end lost 1 base, and 7 bases lay between the germline ends. Germline V lookup: CDR1 SQVTM, CDR2 ANQGSEA. The CDR3 loop spans 14 amino acids. The CDR3 here is CSVEEGPSGNTIYF. CDR3 bases: TGCAGCGTTGAAGAGGGGCCTTCTGGAAACACCATATATTTT.

The chain couples TRBV19 to TRBJ2-3; 10 positions agree with TRBD2. This CDR3 comprises 14 residues. Losses at the gene ends were 8 bases for V and 5 bases for J; bases not matched to a gene: 7. The V gene's germline CDR1 is LNHDA and CDR2 SQIVND (reference sequence). This CDR3 is CASESGRAVDTQYF. The CDR3 DNA reads TGTGCCAGTGAAAGCGGGAGGGCCGTAGATACGCAGTATTTT.

The chain is built from TRBV7-2 and TRBJ2-5; tentatively, D is TRBD2 (6 bases). Between the trimmed V and J ends, which lost 0 bases and 5 bases, there was a span of 10 bases. Per germline, CDR1 SGHTA and CDR2 FQGNSA. CDR3 size: 14 residues. CDR3 protein: CASSLARGGETQYF. The CDR3 DNA reads as TGTGCCAGCAGCTTAGCGCGTGGGGGGGAGACCCAGTACTTC.

The V and J genes are TRBV11-2 and TRBJ2-5, with 8 bases identical to TRBD2. In germline, CDR1 is SGHAT, CDR2 FQNNGV. The CDR3 has 13 amino acids. The V and J ends lost 7 bases and 5 bases, in that order; junction bases with no gene match: 6. The CDR3 protein is CASKSSGQETQYF. The CDR3 DNA reads TGTGCCAGCAAATCTAGCGGGCAGGAGACCCAGTACTTC.

Only a few counts were recorded for this clone. Here the CDR3 reads CASRQGQTYEQYF. The CDR3 DNA is TGTGCCAGCAGACAGGGCCAAACCTACGAGCAGTACTTC. The chain is built from TRBV2 and TRBJ2-7; tentative D call: TRBD1 (6 bases). Per germline, CDR1 SNHLY and CDR2 FYNNEI. Trimming left V 6 bases short and J 2 bases short, with 11 bases between. The CDR3 length is 13 residues.

This chain joins TRBV19 and TRBJ2-2, with 10 bases identical to TRBD2. J lost 7 bases, V lost 6 bases, and 11 bases had no gene match. The germline gives CDR1 LNHDA, CDR2 SQIVND (reference sequence). The CDR3 has 16 residues. The CDR3 DNA reads TGTGCCAGTAGCCTCTCCCCGGGACTAGCGTTCGGGGAGCTGTTTTTT. Its protein product is CASSLSPGLAFGELFF.

This clone was seen once. This chain links TRBV12-5 with TRBJ1-2; maybe TRBD1 (5 bases). The V and J ends lost 6 bases and 4 bases respectively, with 12 bases between them. The CDR3 spans 13 residues. Germline V CDR1 and CDR2: LGHNT, FRNRAP. The CDR3 nucleotides are TGTGCTAGTGGACCTCGGGGGGGCTATGGCTACACCTTC. Its protein product is CASGPRGGYGYTF.

The chain combines TRBV28 with TRBJ2-7; 8 positions agree with TRBD2. Germline V gene sequence: CDR1 MDHEN, CDR2 SYDVKM. The CDR3 has 15 amino acids. Losses at the gene ends were 1 base for V and 0 bases for J; bases not matched to a gene: 2. Here the CDR3 reads CASSLSLAGSYEQYF. CDR3 DNA: TGTGCCAGCAGTTTATCCCTAGCGGGCTCCTACGAGCAGTACTTC. Filled out from reference TRBV28 and TRBJ2-7, the complete variable domain reads DVKVTQSSRYLVKRTGEKVFLECVQDMDHENMFWYRQDPGLGLRLIYFSYDVKMKEKGDIPEGYSVSREKKERFSLILESASTNQTSMYLCASSLSLAGSYEQYFGPGTRLTVT.

This chain joins TRBV6-5 and TRBJ2-1, with 12 positions matching TRBD2. This CDR3 has 15 amino acids. Unmatched junction bases numbered 3, after V lost 2 bases and J lost 7 bases. Germline V gene data show CDR1 as MNHEY and CDR2 as SVGAGI. The CDR3 sequence is CASSYTSGGPNEQFF. Written as DNA, the CDR3 is TGTGCCAGCAGTTACACTAGCGGGGGGCCGAATGAGCAGTTCTTC.

The chain links TRBV12-5 to TRBJ1-1, with D uncertain. The CDR3 is 12 amino acids. From germline, CDR1 is LGHNT and CDR2 FRNRAP. V was cut by 6 bases and J by 11 bases, with 16 bases left in between. CDR3 sequence (DNA): TGTGCTAGTGGCCCGACGTCGGGGAGGGCTTTCTTT. This sequence encodes CASGPTSGRAFF.

In its sample, this clone was seen a few times. The chain joins TRBV19 to TRBJ2-3, with 11 bases aligning to TRBD2. Germline-derived CDR1 and CDR2 are LNHDA and SQIVND (reference sequence). The CDR3 covers 16 residues. V was clipped by 5 bases and J by 0 bases; unmatched bases: 4. CDR3: CASSSRTSGSTDTQYF. The DNA for the CDR3 is TGTGCCAGTAGTTCCAGGACTAGCGGGAGCACAGATACGCAGTATTTT. Based on the CDR3 plus reference TRBV19 and TRBJ2-3, the full variable domain is DGGITQSPKYLFRKEGQNVTLSCEQNLNHDAMYWYRQDPGQGLRLIYYSQIVNDFQKGDIAEGYSVSREKKESFPLTVTSAQKNPTAFYLCASSSRTSGSTDTQYFGPGTRLTVL.

This chain connects TRBV7-7 to TRBJ2-5, with 7 bases matching TRBD1. This CDR3 comprises 14 residues. V was clipped by 5 bases and J by 4 bases; unmatched bases: 7. Germline V gene sequence: CDR1 SSHAT, CDR2 FNYEAQ (reference sequence). CDR3 amino acids: CASSPTGFRETQYF. CDR3 DNA: TGTGCCAGCAGCCCGACAGGGTTTAGAGAGACCCAGTACTTC.

V is TRBV7-8 and J is TRBJ2-3, with D maybe TRBD2 (5 bases). The V gene's germline CDR1 is SGHVS and CDR2 FQNEAQ. The V end was cut by 1 base, the J end by 0 bases, with 11 bases between. CDR3 length equals 16 residues. The CDR3: CASSLVGGWSTDTQYF. DNA for the CDR3: TGTGCCAGCAGCTTAGTGGGCGGGTGGAGCACAGATACGCAGTATTTT.

CDR3 sequence reads: CAWSNQGAYNSPLHF. The DNA of the CDR3 is TGTGCCTGGAGTAACCAGGGGGCATATAATTCACCCCTCCACTTT. J is TRBJ1-6 and V is TRBV30; 8 nucleotides agree with TRBD1. Trimming cost V 2 bases and J 4 bases; bases outside gene matches: 4. The CDR3 totals 15 residues. Germline V lookup: CDR1 GTSNPN, CDR2 SVGIG (reference sequence).

J is TRBJ1-5 and V is TRBV28, with TRBD1 as a possible D gene (6 bases). V lost 6 bases and J 1 base, leaving 16 bases between the germline ends. CDR1 and CDR2 from the germline V gene are MDHEN and SYDVKM. The CDR3 loop spans 16 amino acids. The CDR3 DNA follows: TGTGCCAGCAGCCCGGGGGGCATTGCAAGCAATCAGCCCCAGCATTTT. Protein product: CASSPGGIASNQPQHF.

The chain couples TRBV5-1 to TRBJ2-7; 13 bases fit TRBD2. V lost 3 bases to trimming and J lost 2 bases; unmatched junction nucleotides: 11. Germline CDR1 reads SGHRS; CDR2 reads YFSETQ. The CDR3 is made up of 18 amino acids. The CDR3 DNA sequence: TGCGCCAGCAGCTACCCCCCCGGGACTAGCGGGATCCCCTACGAGCAGTACTTC. Protein product: CASSYPPGTSGIPYEQYF.

This sequence joins TRBV10-3 and TRBJ1-6; 7 bases align to TRBD1. This CDR3 spans 16 amino acids. Unmatched junction bases numbered 11, after V lost 5 bases and J lost 7 bases. Germline CDR1 reads ENHRY; CDR2 reads SYGVKD. CDR3 in DNA: TGTGCCATCAGTTTCCAACAGGGGAGTCAGAATTCACCCCTCCACTTT. It is translated as CAISFQQGSQNSPLHF.